The entry that follows covers one TCR beta chain sequence. The sample comes from a study of T cell responses to AZD1222 COVID-19 vaccine. CDR1 and CDR2 from the germline V gene are SGHVS and FNYEAQ. The CDR3 has 16 residues. The V and J ends lost 5 bases and 3 bases respectively, with 19 bases between them. Measured with immunoSEQ multiplex PCR; TCRdb has only the in-frame clones, and not every one. Found here are 90,000 to 150,000 clones, over 75% of them singletons; the top ten hold about 9.8%. The material sequenced was peripheral blood, taken on day 0 of AZD1222 vaccination. This clonotype was sampled from an adult in good health. The rearrangement uses TRBV7-6 and TRBJ1-1; D gene ambiguous. DNA of the CDR3: TGTGCCAGCAGCGACTCAGGAGGGCTCTGGGACACTGAAGCTTTCTTT. It translates to CASSDSGGLWDTEAFF.